Listed below are T cell receptor beta chains from one sample, sequenced in a study of CD4+ T cells in melanoma. TCRdb keeps only in-frame clones here, not all; method: immunoSEQ multiplex PCR. In the table there are 120,000 to 150,000 clones, approximately 91% of which are singletons. The receptors here all came from a human donor with melanoma. Each CDR3 is given with its conserved first and last residue. Fields, in order: clone size, V gene, J gene, D gene, CDR3 DNA, CDR3 protein. A D gene is named only where the DNA matches it firmly. Only part of the rows carry a size: once, few, many, or a class if the clone is expanded.

>-|TRBV9|TRBJ1-1|-
TGTGCCAGCAGCGAGGACAGCCACTCCTCTGAAGCTTTCTTT
CASSEDSHSSEAFF
>-|TRBV29-1|TRBJ1-1|-
TGCAGCGTTGGGGCAGGCGGTGAAGCTTTCTTT
CSVGAGGEAFF
>-|TRBV10-3|TRBJ1-2|-
TGTGCCATCAGTGTAAGGGCAGGGACTAACTATGGCTACACCTTC
CAISVRAGTNYGYTF
>-|TRBV7-9|TRBJ2-3|TRBD2
TGTGCCAGCAGCTCATTTCGGGGGGAGTATTTT
CASSSFRGEYF
>few|TRBV27|TRBJ2-7|-
TGTGCCAGCAGGCGGGCAGGGTCCTACGAGCAGTACTTC
CASRRAGSYEQYF
>-|TRBV29-1|TRBJ2-7|-
TGCAGCGTTGGGGAAGGAGTCTCCTACGAGCAGTACTTC
CSVGEGVSYEQYF
>-|TRBV5-1|TRBJ2-5|TRBD2
TGCGCCAGCAGCTTCACGACTAGCGGGGGGGCCCAGAGCGCCAAAGAGACCCAGTACTTC
CASSFTTSGGAQSAKETQYF
>-|TRBV11-1|TRBJ1-6|-
TGTGCCAGCAGCTTATCGGCAGATAATTCACCCCTCCACTTT
CASSLSADNSPLHF
>once|TRBV6-4|TRBJ1-1|-
TGTGCCAGCAGGGGGGTCGGCACTGAAGCTTTCTTT
CASRGVGTEAFF
>once|TRBV7-9|TRBJ1-2|TRBD1
TGTGCCAGCAGCCCATGGGGACAGAGCCTCTATGGCTACACCTTC
CASSPWGQSLYGYTF
>-|TRBV10-3|TRBJ1-2|-
TGTGCCATCAAAGGTCTGGACACAACCACCGCATATGGCTACACCTTC
CAIKGLDTTTAYGYTF
>-|TRBV5-8|TRBJ2-7|-
TGTGCCAGCAGCTTACGTGGATCCCGTGTCGAGCAGTACTTC
CASSLRGSRVEQYF
>-|TRBV13|TRBJ1-1|-
TGTGCCAGCAGCCCCACGAGGGGCGAAGCTTTCTTT
CASSPTRGEAFF
>-|TRBV13|TRBJ1-2|-
TGTGCCAGCAGCCCGCAGACCGGTCCCGGTTCAGACTACACCTTC
CASSPQTGPGSDYTF